The sequence of this T cell receptor beta chain was determined in a study of CD4 T cells in relation to SARS-CoV-2 and coronaviruses. The study's findings and limits: The assay detects memory recall responses, not culture-primed primary responses.

Concerning this clone itself: What it recognizes is unknown.

The CDR3 is made up of 14 amino acids. Germline assignment: CDR1 LGHDT and CDR2 YNNKEL (reference sequence). The V and J ends lost 1 base and 10 bases, in that order; junction bases with no gene match: 5. Sequenced by immunoSEQ multiplex PCR; TCRdb stores in-frame clones only, minus some. The sample yields 55,000 to 75,000 clones, 87% seen once. Before the COVID-19 pandemic, during about 2011-2019, CD4+ T cells were taken from unexposed donors. The chain recombines TRBV3-1 (or the pseudogene TRBV3-2) with TRBJ2-1; 9 bases match TRBD1. Sequencing used memory CD4+ T cells from PBMCs. The receptor was derived from a human donor in good health. The CDR3 DNA reads TGTGCCAGCAGCCAAGGGGACAGGGCGAGCGAGCAGTTCTTC. Translated, it gives CASSQGDRASEQFF.